What follows is one T cell receptor beta chain and its context. Each CDR3 protein gets one entry after TCRdb re-called the PCR reads with MiXCR. In the table there are about 7,500 distinct CDR3 sequences, approximately 50% of which are singletons. This sample was taken from a study of CD4 and CD8 cells across lung adenocarcinoma regions. Samples came from patients with localized non-small cell lung adenocarcinoma. V gave up 4 bases and J gave up 5 bases; unmatched junction bases: 8. There are 15 residues in the CDR3. The germline V gene encodes CDR1 MNHEY and CDR2 SVGAGI. The clonotype originates from a male donor with lung adenocarcinoma. The CD4 and CD8 labels of this study may be unreliable. The sequenced material came from CD8+ T cells from the center of a lung tumor. The rearrangement joins TRBV6-5 to TRBJ1-1; TRBD1 aligns across 9 bases. CDR3 amino acids: CASSLATGGYTEAFF. CDR3 sequence (DNA): TGTGCCAGCAGTTTGGCGACAGGGGGATATACTGAAGCTTTCTTT.